The text below deals with one T cell receptor (beta chain). CDR3 length: 15 amino acids. Germline CDR1 SQVTM, CDR2 ANQGSEA. V lost 3 bases, J lost 4 bases, and 6 bases stayed unmatched. This entry comes from a study of blood T cells in healthy people across ages. The authors ran a second PCR of about 6 to 11 cycles using a sample-barcoded 5' primer and a J-beta primer mix. TCRdb re-derived calls from the 5' RACE reads in MiXCR, one entry per CDR3 protein. The table lists fewer than 650,000 distinct CDR3 sequences, over 25% of them singletons. Each individual donor underwent a draw of approximately 9.8 milliliters of peripheral blood. No fewer than 6 micrograms of total RNA were isolated from every sample. These same data were also listed under a study on T cells of mothers and their children. Turning to that study: Each child gave about 3 million TCR beta CDR3 reads (each mother, over 8 million).

The sequenced sample was blood. This receptor was taken from a boy aged 2-9 years in good health. V usage is TRBV29-1 and J usage is TRBJ2-1, with 10 bases fitting TRBD1. CDR3 in DNA: TGCAGCGTTGAGACAGGGGGCGGACTATACAATGAGCAGTTCTTC. Its translation: CSVETGGGLYNEQFF.